The 12 T cell receptor beta chains presented below share a single source sample, sequenced in a study of cytomegalovirus exposure and HLA in healthy donors. PCR primers comprised 60 Vbeta and 13 Jbeta primers. Here immunoSEQ multiplex PCR was the method, and the copy in TCRdb shows in-frame clones only, minus some. In the table there are about 140,000 clones, approximately 80% of which are singletons. The sample consisted of PBMCs. The receptors shown here come from a man over 45 in good health and CMV-seronegative.

This rearrangement joins TRBV25-1 to TRBJ2-7; 7 bases are shared with TRBD2. V lost 2 bases and J lost 10; bases outside the gene matches: 8. The CDR3 is made up of 13 amino acids. Germline V CDR1 and CDR2: MGHDK, SYGVNS. CDR3 protein: CASSERTGGPQYF. CDR3 coding DNA: TGTGCCAGCAGTGAAAGAACGGGGGGACCCCAGTACTTC.

This sequence joins TRBV30 and TRBJ2-1; 11 bases line up with TRBD2. Germline assignment: CDR1 GTSNPN and CDR2 SVGIG (reference sequence). Unmatched junction bases numbered 9, after V lost 2 bases and J lost 9 bases. This CDR3 has 15 residues. For the CDR3, the DNA is TGTGCCTGGAGTTCGGGCCTAGCGGGGGGCCTTGAGCAGTTCTTC. Protein: CAWSSGLAGGLEQFF.

The gene calls are TRBV30 and TRBJ1-2; D unresolved. Germline V lookup: CDR1 GTSNPN, CDR2 SVGIG (reference sequence). This CDR3 is 14 amino acids long. Trimming cost V 5 bases and J 4 bases, with 17 bases left between them. The DNA for the CDR3 is TGTGCCTGGCACACGGAGGCGGGTGGCTATGGCTACACCTTC. This translates into CAWHTEAGGYGYTF.

This sequence joins TRBV2 and TRBJ2-5, with D unclear. CDR3 size: 13 residues. CDR1 is SNHLY, CDR2 FYNNEI, per germline. V was shortened by 6 bases and J by 0 bases, with 8 bases between the two germline ends. CDR3 protein: CASSGRDQETQYF. The CDR3 coding sequence is TGTGCCAGCAGCGGCCGGGACCAAGAGACCCAGTACTTC.

The chain carries TRBV10-3 and TRBJ2-7, with 9 bases matching TRBD1. CDR1 and CDR2 from the germline V gene are ENHRY and SYGVKD. The CDR3 runs to 13 residues. With V trimmed by 7 bases and J by 5 bases, 6 bases remained unmatched. This chain's CDR3 is CAIKGTGKNEQYF. The CDR3 region has the DNA TGTGCCATCAAGGGGACAGGGAAAAACGAGCAGTACTTC.

CDR3 sequence reads: CASSGEIPWTGQETQYF. DNA of the CDR3: TGTGCCAGCAGCGGAGAAATCCCATGGACAGGCCAAGAGACCCAGTACTTC. The V call is TRBV7-9, the J call TRBJ2-5; 7 nucleotides align to TRBD1. Per germline, CDR1 SEHNR and CDR2 FQNEAQ (reference sequence). The length of the CDR3 is 17 residues. J was trimmed by 1 base and V by 5 bases; bases with no gene match: 13.

The CDR3 DNA is TGTGCCAGCAGGGGGACACGCTACGAGCAGTACTTC. This codes for CASRGTRYEQYF. This rearrangement joins TRBV6-1 to TRBJ2-7, with D possibly matching TRBD1 (6 bases). The germline gives CDR1 MNHNS, CDR2 SASEGT. With 6 bases removed from V and 3 bases from J, the gap between germline ends came to 9 bases. CDR3 length: 12 amino acids.

V usage is TRBV27 and J usage is TRBJ2-3; 7 bases fit TRBD1. The CDR3 totals 14 residues. V gave up 5 bases and J gave up 8 bases; unmatched junction bases: 10. Per the germline V gene, CDR1 is MNHEY and CDR2 is SMNVEV (reference sequence). Written as DNA, the CDR3 is TGTGCCAGCAGTGAGGGTAGGGGGCAAGCTACGCAGTATTTT. Translated, it gives CASSEGRGQATQYF.

This chain joins TRBV5-1 and TRBJ1-5; 9 nucleotides line up with TRBD1. V was pared by 4 bases and J by 4 bases, with 6 bases of the junction left unmatched. The V gene's germline CDR1 is SGHRS and CDR2 YFSETQ. CDR3 length: 15 amino acids. The CDR3 loop is CASSVGQGANQPQHF. CDR3 nucleotide sequence: TGCGCCAGCAGCGTGGGACAGGGAGCAAATCAGCCCCAGCATTTT.

V and J are TRBV29-1 and TRBJ1-2, with no clear D. CDR3 size: 11 residues. Germline loops: CDR1 SQVTM, CDR2 ANQGSEA. As DNA, the CDR3 is TGCATCTCTTCAGCTAACTATGGCTACACCTTC. Amino acid sequence: CISSANYGYTF.

The chain joins TRBV2 to TRBJ1-2; no firm D call. The CDR3 totals 14 residues. Germline V gene data show CDR1 as SNHLY and CDR2 as FYNNEI. V dropped 4 bases and J dropped 0 bases, with 9 bases sitting between them. The CDR3 nucleotides read TGTGCCAGCAGTGGGGCCTCCCCTAACTATGGCTACACCTTC. As protein: CASSGASPNYGYTF.

This sequence joins TRBV10-2 and TRBJ1-2; TRBD1 matches at 11 bases. CDR3 length equals 14 residues. With 4 bases clipped from V and 4 bases from J, the junction kept 2 bases outside the gene matches. Germline CDR1 is WSHSY and CDR2 is SAAADI. The CDR3 here is CASSADRGPYGYTF. The CDR3 nucleotides are TGCGCCAGCAGTGCGGACAGGGGGCCCTATGGCTACACCTTC.